Presented here are 24 T cell receptor beta chains from one specimen sequenced in a study of shared clonotypes between healthy human individuals. This table comes from immunoSEQ multiplex PCR, and its TCRdb copy is limited to in-frame clones, with some not included. The sample shows hundreds of thousands of clones, about 95% of them seen only once. Sequencing input: naive CD4+ T cells sorted from blood. Subset here: CD45RA+ positively selected. All receptors derive from a woman in her twenties or thirties in good health.

Here the CDR3 reads CASREGPGYEQYF. CDR3 DNA: TGTGCCAGCAGGGAGGGCCCTGGTTACGAGCAGTACTTC. The V and J genes are TRBV28 and TRBJ2-5, with D perhaps matching TRBD2 (6 bases). The J call may not be correct, given that the DNA end is closer to TRBJ2-7. CDR1 is MDHEN, CDR2 SYDVKM, per germline. The CDR3 is made up of 13 amino acids.

This chain connects TRBV28 to TRBJ2-5; 16 bases are a match to TRBD2. The CDR3 is made up of 17 amino acids. J lost 6 bases, V lost 10 bases, and 14 bases had no gene match. CDR1 and CDR2 (germline): MDHEN, SYDVKM. CDR3 nucleotide sequence: TGTGCCACCAGACAGGGACTAGCGGGAGGGTTTGGGAAGACCCAGTACTTC. Encoded protein: CATRQGLAGGFGKTQYF. The full variable domain, rest sourced from reference TRBV28 and TRBJ2-5, is DVKVTQSSRYLVKRTGEKVFLECVQDMDHENMFWYRQDPGLGLRLIYFSYDVKMKEKGDIPEGYSVSREKKERFSLILESASTNQTSMYLCATRQGLAGGFGKTQYFGPGTRLLVL.

The chain recombines TRBV15 with TRBJ1-1; D is unclear. V was pared by 1 base and J by 3 bases, with 6 bases between. Per the germline V gene, CDR1 is LNHNV and CDR2 is YYDKDF (reference sequence). This CDR3 has 13 residues. The CDR3 DNA reads TGTGCCACCAGCAGAGGAGGTGACACTGAAGCTTTCTTT. Encoded protein: CATSRGGDTEAFF.

To note about this clone: Other DNA sequences in the same sample also yield this CDR3. The chain carries TRBV5-1 and TRBJ2-2; D might be TRBD1 (6 bases). Germline V gene data show CDR1 as SGHRS and CDR2 as YFSETQ. This CDR3 comprises 15 residues. V was cut by 0 bases and J by 2 bases, with 8 bases left in between. The CDR3 protein is CASSLVQGNTGELFF. CDR3 nucleotides: TGCGCCAGCAGCTTGGTACAGGGAAACACCGGGGAGCTGTTTTTT. The full variable domain, its missing parts supplied by reference TRBV5-1 and TRBJ2-2, is KAGVTQTPRYLIKTRGQQVTLSCSPISGHRSVSWYQQTPGQGLQFLFEYFSETQRNKGNFPGRFSGRQFSNSRSEMNVSTLELGDSALYLCASSLVQGNTGELFFGEGSRLTVL.

The chain combines TRBV4-1 with TRBJ2-1; TRBD2 matches 11 bases. The CDR3 contains 20 residues. J lost 0 bases, V lost 0 bases, and 10 bases had no gene match. Germline-derived CDR1 and CDR2 are MGHRA and YSYEKL. The CDR3 spells CASSQDLGLAGVSSYNEQFF. CDR3 DNA: TGCGCCAGCAGCCAAGATCTTGGACTAGCGGGCGTAAGCTCCTACAATGAGCAGTTCTTC.

The chain joins TRBV14 to TRBJ2-7; tentative D call: TRBD2 (6 bases). Between the trimmed V and J ends, which lost 2 bases and 7 bases, there was a span of 15 bases. The germline V gene encodes CDR1 SGHDN and CDR2 FVKESK. The CDR3 contains 14 residues. The chain's CDR3 is CASSQSGLLREQYF. CDR3 bases: TGTGCCAGCAGCCAATCGGGACTCCTACGGGAGCAGTACTTC.

A word on this clone: One junction end does not reproduce the germline sequence, and a read error may be involved. The rearrangement joins TRBV2 to TRBJ1-1; the D is unclear. Germline values: CDR1 SNHLY, CDR2 FYNNEI. CDR3 length: 13 residues. CDR3 coding DNA: TGTGCCAGCAGGGAAGGGAGGAACACTGAAGCTTTCTTT. It translates to CASREGRNTEAFF.

The CDR3 is CASSPGTENTIYF. Here the CDR3 DNA reads TGTGCCAGCTCACCAGGGACGGAAAACACCATATATTTT. J is TRBJ1-3 and V is TRBV18, with a weak D call TRBD1 (5 bases). Germline lookup yields CDR1 KGHSH and CDR2 LQKENI. This CDR3 is built from 13 residues. Trimming cost V 2 bases and J 6 bases, with 8 bases left between them.

CDR3 DNA sequence: TGTGCCAGCAGCGTTTCAGGGACGTGGAGCACCGGGGAGCTGTTTTTT. As protein: CASSVSGTWSTGELFF. V usage is TRBV9 and J usage is TRBJ2-2, with D perhaps given as TRBD1 or TRBD2 (5 bases each). In germline, CDR1 is SGDLS, CDR2 YYNGEE. V lost 2 bases, J lost 4 bases, and 15 bases lay in between. This CDR3 is 16 amino acids long.

This chain links TRBV30 with TRBJ2-5; 10 positions match TRBD1. Judging by the DNA end, TRBJ2-7 fits better; the J call may be wrong. Germline assignment: CDR1 GTSNPN and CDR2 SVGIG (reference sequence). This CDR3 is built from 14 residues. This CDR3 is CAWSKTGGLHEQYF. The CDR3 region has the DNA TGTGCCTGGAGCAAGACAGGGGGCTTACACGAGCAGTACTTC.

The J gene is TRBJ1-5, the V gene TRBV28; D may be TRBD1 (6 bases). This CDR3 contains 16 residues. The V gene lost 6 bases and the J gene lost 0 bases, with 15 bases spanning the gap. The germline V gene has CDR1 MDHEN and CDR2 SYDVKM. The CDR3 DNA is TGTGCCAGCAGAAATAGAAGGGGGTATAGCAATCAGCCCCAGCATTTT. Translation gives CASRNRRGYSNQPQHF.

This clone was counted a few times. The chain is built from TRBV20-1 and TRBJ2-7; a weak D match, TRBD1 (5 bases). Trimming stripped 2 bases from V and 4 bases from J, with 6 bases between. This CDR3 has 11 amino acids. Germline loops: CDR1 DFQATT, CDR2 SNEGSKA (reference sequence). The CDR3 here is CSARQGYEQYF. The DNA of the CDR3 is TGCAGTGCTAGACAGGGATACGAGCAGTACTTC.

V gene TRBV6-1 combines with J gene TRBJ1-5; no reliable D call. V was trimmed by 2 bases and J by 2 bases, leaving 7 bases between them. The germline V gene encodes CDR1 MNHNS and CDR2 SASEGT. The CDR3 extends over 14 amino acids. CDR3 sequence reads: CASSELGGNQPQHF. The CDR3 DNA reads as TGTGCCAGCAGTGAATTGGGTGGCAATCAGCCCCAGCATTTT.

The chain recombines TRBV27 with TRBJ2-3; D uncertain. Germline V CDR1 and CDR2: MNHEY, SMNVEV (reference sequence). The CDR3 contains 14 residues. The V end lost 0 bases, the J end lost 2 bases, and 6 bases lay between the germline ends. CDR3 sequence (DNA): TGTGCCAGCAGTTTATCCTCCTACACAGATACGCAGTATTTT. This translates into CASSLSSYTDTQYF.

The chain is built from TRBV7-9 and TRBJ1-1, with D perhaps TRBD1 (6 bases). V shed 5 bases and J shed 0 bases, with 13 bases lying between them. The CDR3 totals 15 residues. Germline V gives CDR1 SEHNR, CDR2 FQNEAQ (reference sequence). CDR3 in amino acids: CASSGGQPLNTEAFF. For the CDR3, the DNA is TGTGCCAGCAGCGGCGGACAGCCACTGAACACTGAAGCTTTCTTT.

V usage is TRBV19 and J usage is TRBJ2-6, with TRBD2 matching over 7 bases. Trimming at V came to 6 bases and at J to 0 bases, leaving 8 bases not matched to a gene. The V gene's germline CDR1 is LNHDA and CDR2 SQIVND (reference sequence). The CDR3 length is 17 residues. This chain's CDR3 is CASSPSSGVSGANVLTF. CDR3 coding DNA: TGTGCCAGTAGCCCCTCAAGCGGGGTCTCTGGGGCCAACGTCCTGACTTTC.

To note about this clone: This specimen includes other DNA sequences encoding the same CDR3. The rearrangement uses TRBV28 and TRBJ1-2; D is unresolved. Between the trimmed V and J ends, which lost 6 bases and 0 bases, there was a span of 8 bases. The CDR3 has 13 residues. Germline loops: CDR1 MDHEN, CDR2 SYDVKM. The CDR3 spells CASSRQPNYGYTF. The CDR3 region has the DNA TGTGCCAGCAGCCGCCAGCCTAACTATGGCTACACCTTC.

This CDR3 is CASSPPGVGDTPHEQYF. The CDR3 region has the DNA TGTGCCAGCAGCCCCCCCGGGGTTGGGGACACTCCCCACGAGCAGTACTTC. This chain joins TRBV7-9 and TRBJ2-7; D may be TRBD1 (6 bases). Looked up from germline, CDR1 is SEHNR and CDR2 is FQNEAQ (reference sequence). The length of the CDR3 is 17 residues. V lost 5 bases to trimming and J lost 5 bases, with 25 bases between them.

The sample holds one count of this clone. The chain carries TRBV7-2 and TRBJ2-1, with D unclear. The CDR3 is made up of 13 amino acids. The V and J ends lost 8 bases and 8 bases respectively, with 16 bases between them. Germline lookup yields CDR1 SGHTA and CDR2 FQGNSA. The CDR3: CASSLERGDEQFF. DNA for the CDR3: TGTGCCAGCTCTCTCGAGCGAGGCGATGAGCAGTTCTTC.

The V gene is TRBV5-6, the J gene TRBJ1-2; 8 nucleotides line up with TRBD1. Germline lookup yields CDR1 SGHDT and CDR2 YYEEEE. The CDR3 has 15 residues. Losses at the gene ends were 2 bases for V and 2 bases for J; bases not matched to a gene: 5. The CDR3 region has the DNA TGTGCCAGCAGCTTCCTGGACAGGGCCAACTATGGCTACACCTTC. This encodes CASSFLDRANYGYTF. Combining the CDR3 with reference TRBV5-6 and TRBJ1-2 gives the whole variable domain DAGVTQSPTHLIKTRGQQVTLRCSPKSGHDTVSWYQQALGQGPQFIFQYYEEEERQRGNFPDRFSGHQFPNYSSELNVNALLLGDSALYLCASSFLDRANYGYTFGSGTRLTVV.

The chain joins TRBV5-1 to TRBJ2-1, with 9 bases that match TRBD2. V shed 4 bases and J 4 bases; nucleotides not matched to a gene: 9. The germline V gene has CDR1 SGHRS and CDR2 YFSETQ. The CDR3 runs to 16 residues. CDR3 nucleotides: TGCGCCAGCAGCCCAGAGGGGCGGGAGGGGTACAATGAGCAGTTCTTC. It is translated as CASSPEGREGYNEQFF.

The J gene is TRBJ2-7, the V gene TRBV29-1; 9 bases fit TRBD2. The CDR3 covers 14 residues. J gave up 1 base and V 4 bases, and 5 bases lay outside the gene matches. From germline, CDR1 is SQVTM and CDR2 ANQGSEA. DNA of the CDR3: TGCAGCGTTGTTATAGCGGGAGCTTCCTACGAGCAGTACTTC. Protein: CSVVIAGASYEQYF.

The J gene is TRBJ2-7, the V gene TRBV19; 9 bases agree with TRBD2. The CDR3 covers 14 residues. The V and J ends lost 6 bases and 2 bases, in that order; junction bases with no gene match: 5. Germline V gene data show CDR1 as LNHDA and CDR2 as SQIVND (reference sequence). The CDR3 spells CASRPSGNTYEQYF. DNA for the CDR3: TGTGCCAGTAGACCTAGCGGGAACACCTACGAGCAGTACTTC.

The chain recombines TRBV11-2 with TRBJ1-1; D may be TRBD1 (5 bases). V lost 5 bases, J lost 3 bases, and 16 bases lay in between. The CDR3 has 15 residues. The germline V gene has CDR1 SGHAT and CDR2 FQNNGV. As DNA, the CDR3 is TGTGCCAGCAGCGAACTCCGGGGCCGATACACTGAAGCTTTCTTT. It translates to CASSELRGRYTEAFF.